A selection of T cell receptor beta chains follows, all from one sample in a study of cytomegalovirus exposure and HLA in healthy donors. The table came from immunoSEQ multiplex PCR; TCRdb's copy has only in-frame clones and leaves some out. The sample shows 110,000 or so clones, approximately 80% of them seen only once. Sequencing was carried out using PBMCs. These receptors came from a man in his fifties in good health and CMV-seropositive. The CDR3 runs from the conserved cysteine through the conserved F or W. D genes are given only for firm matches. The size field is filled for only some rows; it gives once, few, many or a size class.

size	D	V	J	CDR3	DNA
.	.	TRBV5-1	TRBJ2-5	CASSLVRGGLETQYF	TGCGCCAGCAGCTTGGTTAGGGGTGGGTTGGAGACCCAGTACTTC
.	TRBD1	TRBV4-1	TRBJ2-7	CASSQEGGTGEEQYF	TGCGCCAGCAGCCAAGAGGGGGGGACAGGGGAAGAGCAGTACTTC
.	.	TRBV6-6	TRBJ1-6	CASSFKGVSNSPLHF	TGTGCCAGCAGCTTTAAAGGGGTCTCGAATTCACCCCTCCACTTT
.	TRBD2	TRBV29-1	TRBJ2-7	CSVHLAGSYEQYF	TGCAGCGTTCATCTAGCGGGGTCCTACGAGCAGTACTTC
.	.	TRBV2	TRBJ2-3	CASNEGGPLTDTQYF	TGTGCCAGCAACGAGGGAGGCCCGCTCACAGATACGCAGTATTTT
.	TRBD1	TRBV7-9	TRBJ1-5	CASSPSRGQNQPQHF	TGTGCCAGCAGCCCTAGTAGGGGACAGAATCAGCCCCAGCATTTT
once	TRBD1	TRBV18	TRBJ2-1	CASSLWGPGTGDEQFF	TGTGCCAGCTCTCTCTGGGGTCCAGGGACAGGGGATGAGCAGTTCTTC
few	.	TRBV28	TRBJ2-7	CASSFQDSHEQYF	TGTGCCAGCAGTTTCCAAGACAGCCACGAGCAGTACTTC
.	.	TRBV5-6	TRBJ1-2	CASSLATVLRGYTF	TGTGCCAGCAGCTTAGCGACAGTCCTACGGGGCTACACCTTC
.	.	TRBV6-1	TRBJ2-2	CASSPQGRELFF	TGTGCCAGCAGTCCACAGGGAAGGGAGCTGTTTTTT
few	TRBD1	TRBV25-1	TRBJ2-7	CASTTGVLSEQYF	TGTGCCAGCACCACAGGGGTATTAAGCGAGCAGTACTTC
.	.	TRBV2	TRBJ2-5	CASSERERLQETQYF	TGTGCCAGCAGTGAACGCGAGCGGCTCCAAGAGACCCAGTACTTC
.	TRBD2	TRBV6-5	TRBJ2-7	CASSYPGLAGTYEQYF	TGTGCCAGCAGTTACCCCGGGCTAGCGGGGACCTACGAGCAGTACTTC
few	TRBD1	TRBV29-1	TRBJ2-7	CSVDFGRGTYEQYF	TGCAGCGTTGACTTCGGCAGGGGGACCTACGAGCAGTACTTC
.	.	TRBV5-6	TRBJ1-5	CASSLSRFGYQPQHF	TGTGCCAGCAGCTTGTCCAGGTTTGGGTATCAGCCCCAGCATTTT
.	TRBD2	TRBV5-5	TRBJ2-1	CASNRGASGGYEQFF	TGTGCCAGCAACAGAGGGGCTAGCGGGGGGTATGAGCAGTTCTTC
.	TRBD1	TRBV4-1	TRBJ1-6	CASSQGPRQGANSPLHF	TGCGCCAGCAGCCAGGGCCCCAGACAGGGGGCGAATTCACCCCTCCACTTT
.	.	TRBV6-5	TRBJ1-3	CASSYSSGLPGNTIYF	TGTGCCAGCAGTTACTCGAGCGGTTTACCTGGAAACACCATATATTTT
.	.	TRBV7-9	TRBJ1-5	CASSRGDPNQPQHF	TGTGCCAGCAGCCGGGGGGACCCCAATCAGCCCCAGCATTTT
.	TRBD1	TRBV15	TRBJ1-5	CATSTYGQGRNQPQHF	TGTGCCACCAGCACCTATGGACAGGGACGCAATCAGCCCCAGCATTTT
.	TRBD1	TRBV11-2	TRBJ1-1	CASRSLTGGLEAFF	TGTGCCAGCAGGTCTCTCACAGGGGGCCTTGAAGCTTTCTTT
.	.	TRBV7-9	TRBJ2-5	CASRAWKRAVQETQYF	TGTGCCAGCAGGGCTTGGAAGCGGGCGGTCCAAGAGACCCAGTACTTC
.	.	TRBV5-1	TRBJ2-5	CASSLVAGERETQYF	TGCGCCAGCAGCTTGGTGGCGGGTGAGAGGGAGACCCAGTACTTC
once	.	TRBV6-5	TRBJ2-5	CASSYHGDQETQYF	TGTGCCAGCAGTTACCACGGAGACCAAGAGACCCAGTACTTC
.	TRBD1	TRBV11-1	TRBJ2-5	CASSPGQGKETQYF	TGTGCCAGCAGCCCAGGACAGGGGAAAGAGACCCAGTACTTC
few	TRBD1	TRBV6-5	TRBJ1-1	CASKDNRGLVTEAFF	TGTGCCAGCAAGGATAACAGGGGGCTCGTCACTGAAGCTTTCTTT
.	.	TRBV10-2	TRBJ2-2	CASTRVTNTGELFF	TGCGCCTCAACTCGGGTAACGAACACCGGGGAGCTGTTTTTT
few	TRBD2	TRBV30	TRBJ2-3	CAWSPSGTPDTQYF	TGTGCCTGGAGTCCTAGCGGGACGCCAGATACGCAGTATTTT
.	TRBD1	TRBV5-1	TRBJ1-1	CASSSGTGGLLEAFF	TGCGCCAGCAGCAGCGGGACAGGGGGCCTACTTGAAGCTTTCTTT
few	TRBD1	TRBV5-1	TRBJ1-1	CASSLGAGGAGTEAFF	TGCGCCAGCAGCTTGGGTGCAGGGGGCGCGGGAACTGAAGCTTTCTTT
.	.	TRBV30	TRBJ1-1	CASESGSYTEAFF	TGTGCCTCCGAGTCGGGAAGCTACACTGAAGCTTTCTTT
.	TRBD1	TRBV7-9	TRBJ1-5	CASSAGQGGQPQHF	TGTGCCAGCAGCGCAGGACAGGGAGGTCAGCCCCAGCATTTT
.	.	TRBV28	TRBJ2-3	CASSLDRNTDTQYF	TGTGCCAGCAGTCTGGACAGAAACACAGATACGCAGTATTTT
.	.	TRBV5-6	TRBJ2-1	CASSLDRFSSYNEQFF	TGTGCCAGCAGCTTGGACCGGTTTAGCTCCTACAATGAGCAGTTCTTC
.	TRBD2	TRBV10-1	TRBJ2-3	CASGELAGGTDTQYF	TGCGCCAGCGGGGAACTAGCGGGAGGAACAGATACGCAGTATTTT
few	TRBD2	TRBV10-2	TRBJ2-1	CASTSTSGSYNEQFF	TGCGCCAGCACAAGTACTAGCGGGAGCTACAATGAGCAGTTCTTC
.	.	TRBV30	TRBJ1-1	CAWSRGGWGTEAFF	TGTGCCTGGAGTCGAGGGGGATGGGGGACTGAAGCTTTCTTT
few	.	TRBV5-1	TRBJ1-4	CASSLGDLATNEKLFF	TGCGCCAGCAGCTTGGGGGACTTGGCAACTAATGAAAAACTGTTTTTT
once	TRBD1	TRBV10-3	TRBJ2-6	CAISGQGPKLGSSGANVLTF	TGTGCCATCAGTGGACAGGGGCCTAAGCTGGGGAGCTCTGGGGCCAACGTCCTGACTTTC
.	.	TRBV4-1	TRBJ2-2	CASSHPAGSGELFF	TGCGCCAGCAGCCATCCCGCCGGGTCCGGGGAGCTGTTTTTT
few	.	TRBV7-7	TRBJ2-1	CASSSGVHNEQFF	TGTGCCAGCAGCTCCGGGGTACACAATGAGCAGTTCTTC
.	TRBD1	TRBV5-1	TRBJ1-2	CASSSHPGQGPDGYTF	TGCGCCAGCAGCTCACACCCGGGACAGGGCCCGGATGGCTACACCTTC
.	.	TRBV7-2	TRBJ1-1	CASSLVSTNLNTEAFF	TGTGCCAGCAGCTTAGTCTCGACAAACCTGAACACTGAAGCTTTCTTT
.	TRBD1	TRBV29-1	TRBJ1-2	CSVLRQGEGYGYTF	TGCAGCGTCCTGAGACAGGGAGAGGGCTATGGCTACACCTTC